This entry describes one T cell receptor (beta chain). The antigen remains undetermined. As to treatment: over 15 received Ad26.COV2.S at low or high dose, single or two shots; five or six received placebo; per-sample allocation not given. Collection of the samples took place on day 63 after the first injection of vaccine or placebo. This Boston cohort included adults aged 18-55 years. Built on an Ad26 vector, the vaccine expressed Wuhan-strain SARS-CoV-2 spike. This record belongs to a study of Ad26.COV2.S vaccination and SARS-CoV-2 variants. Whole-study context: Donor was assigned to the Ad26.COV2.S arm of trial COV1001. Overall study findings and caveats: The TCR breadth and depth analyses may have understated or missed part of the total T cell responses.

Sequencing used immunoSEQ multiplex PCR; TCRdb keeps in-frame clones, though not all of them. The sample has about 460,000 clones; around 89% are singletons. The source of this sequence is a person between 18 and 60 years old who received the Ad26.COV2.S COVID-19 vaccine or a placebo. This specimen was peripheral blood, taken in a trial of Ad26.COV2.S vaccine versus placebo.

DNA for the CDR3: TGTGCCAGCAGCTTAGGGGCACTAGCGGGGGGTTTGGATACGCAGTATTTT. This codes for CASSLGALAGGLDTQYF. V is TRBV7-2 and J is TRBJ2-3; 12 nucleotides align to TRBD2. The length of the CDR3 is 17 residues. J gave up 6 bases and V 1 base, and 8 bases lay outside the gene matches. The germline gives CDR1 SGHTA, CDR2 FQGNSA.